What follows describes a single TCR beta chain. This clonotype appeared many times. Its antigen remains undetermined. No much larger clonotype is one base removed from it; base qualities were not supplied. This specimen comes from a study of neurological immune-mediated disorders (dated 2019 in TCRdb). Broadly, across the study: Using UMI-based sequencing, the study compared peripheral blood TCR-beta repertoires from patients with HTLV-I-associated myelopathy (HAM/TSP), patients with multiple sclerosis, and healthy controls. Longitudinal samples, technical triplicates and paired sorted CD4+ and CD8+ T-cell subsets, alongside PBMC samples, were included among the 106 TCR-beta libraries. The cohort included roughly 71 subjects: approximately 15 with HAM/TSP, about 34 with multiple sclerosis, and 20 healthy controls. Broader findings and caveats from the paper: TCR clonal expansion was greatest in HAM/TSP patients and smallest in MS patients, who ranked below even healthy controls. No identical CDR3 amino acid sequences were shared among expanded clones across subjects, suggesting private TCR-beta repertoires in all groups.

The healthy controls were volunteers from blood banks in Maryland, USA. For the sorted-subset TCR libraries, the starting material was over 750,000 sorted CD4+ or CD8+ T cells. Peripheral blood was subjected to Ficoll-Hypaque density gradient centrifugation to isolate PBMCs, which were then cryopreserved in liquid nitrogen. Paired sorted CD4+ and CD8+ subsets came from healthy controls, HAM/TSP patients and MS patients. To synthesize cDNA, template-switch 5'RACE was performed with a primer carrying a 10-nucleotide random unique molecular identifier so that each TCR transcript was tagged. Over 180 million TCR-beta sequences, covering 15-18 subjects, were produced in each sequencing run. The RNeasy kit was used for extraction of total RNA. TCR-beta VDJ regions were amplified with primers for the TCR constant region and the 5'RACE anchor, using the KAPA Real-time Library Amplification kit. Sample indexes and Illumina adaptors were added in a first PCR, after which library yield was increased in a second PCR. After Ampure bead purification, the roughly 650 bp TCR product was size-selected on a 2% E-gel SizeSelection system. Before pooling, library quality was assessed on a Bioanalyzer, concentration was determined with Qubit, and library quantification was performed with the Kapa Library Quantification kit. Libraries were sequenced paired-end 2 x 150 bp on an Illumina HiSeq 2500. To increase sequence diversity, roughly 24-32% phiX was spiked into each library pool. Turning to the authors' computational methods: The quality-filtered reads were processed with the UMI-based MiGEC pipeline, whose error correction step removed more than 75% of the raw TCR sequences. IMGT germline references were used for alignment of VDJ genes, and clonotypes were defined by a unique CDR3 amino acid sequence together with V-J genes. Clonal expansion, Shannon diversity and CDR3 relatedness were evaluated with VDJtools (CalcPairwiseDistances, ClusterSamples), while phylogenetic trees were built in CLCbio workbench. Clones with at least 8 unique UMIs were defined as expanded, with this threshold being based on coefficient-of-variation modelling across technical triplicates. Through fastp at Q25 and MiXCR, TCRdb rebuilt clones from the public reads, retaining in-frame beta chains. When rows share a CDR3 protein, they turn into one entry using the most common DNA and genes. The V and J calls and clone size come from TCRdb's table, not from the authors' own analysis. In all, the sample holds tens of thousands of distinct CDR3 sequences, and approximately 5% of those were seen once. Together, the top ten hold around 9.7% of the sample.

V and J are truncated by 3 bases and 3 bases respectively, leaving an intervening sequence of 17 bases. Measured from the cysteine to the phenylalanine, the CDR3 is 16 residues long. Just CDR3 DNA is preserved here, 48 bases in frame from base 1. CDR1 is given as KGHSH and CDR2 as LQKENI, both from the germline V gene. The sequence joins TRBV18 to TRBJ1-2; a confident D gene designation cannot be given. The origin of this receptor is a man aged 18 to 30 in good health. Sequencing input: CD4+ T cells from blood. This receptor carries the CDR3 CASSPPGFAEDYGYTF. The nucleotide sequence reads as follows: TGTGCCAGCTCACCCCCTGGGTTTGCAGAGGACTATGGCTACACCTTC.